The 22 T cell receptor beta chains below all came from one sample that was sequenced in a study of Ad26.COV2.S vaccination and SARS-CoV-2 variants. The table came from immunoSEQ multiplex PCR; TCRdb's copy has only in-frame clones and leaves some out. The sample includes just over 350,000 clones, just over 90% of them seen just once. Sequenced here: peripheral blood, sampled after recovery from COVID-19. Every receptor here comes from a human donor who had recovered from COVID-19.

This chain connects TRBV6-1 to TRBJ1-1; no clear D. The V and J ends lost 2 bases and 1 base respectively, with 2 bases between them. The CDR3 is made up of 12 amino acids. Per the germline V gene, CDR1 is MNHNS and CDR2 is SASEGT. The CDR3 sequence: CASSETNTEAFF. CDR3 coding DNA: TGTGCCAGCAGTGAAACGAACACTGAAGCTTTCTTT.

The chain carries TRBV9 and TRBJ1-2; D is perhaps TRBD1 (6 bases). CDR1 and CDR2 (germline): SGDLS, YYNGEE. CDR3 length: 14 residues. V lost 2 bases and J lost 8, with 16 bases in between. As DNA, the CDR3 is TGTGCCAGCAGCGTGCAGGGCGGGGGGCACGGCTACACCTTC. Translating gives CASSVQGGGHGYTF. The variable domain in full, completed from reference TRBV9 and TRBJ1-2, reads DSGVTQTPKHLITATGQRVTLRCSPRSGDLSVYWYQQSLDQGLQFLIQYYNGEERAKGNILERFSAQQFPDLHSELNLSSLELGDSALYFCASSVQGGGHGYTFGSGTRLTVV.

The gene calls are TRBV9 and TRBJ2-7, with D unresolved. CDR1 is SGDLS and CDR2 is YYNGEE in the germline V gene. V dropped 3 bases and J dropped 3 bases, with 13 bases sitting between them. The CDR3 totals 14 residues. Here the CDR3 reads CASSEGSPSYEQYF. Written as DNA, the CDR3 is TGTGCCAGCAGCGAGGGATCACCAAGCTACGAGCAGTACTTC.

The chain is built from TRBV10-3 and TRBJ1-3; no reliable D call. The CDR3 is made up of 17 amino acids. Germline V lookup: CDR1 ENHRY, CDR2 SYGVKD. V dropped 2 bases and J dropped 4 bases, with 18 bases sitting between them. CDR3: CAISEQWTVAIGNTIYF. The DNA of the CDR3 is TGTGCCATCAGTGAGCAGTGGACGGTGGCAATCGGAAACACCATATATTTT.

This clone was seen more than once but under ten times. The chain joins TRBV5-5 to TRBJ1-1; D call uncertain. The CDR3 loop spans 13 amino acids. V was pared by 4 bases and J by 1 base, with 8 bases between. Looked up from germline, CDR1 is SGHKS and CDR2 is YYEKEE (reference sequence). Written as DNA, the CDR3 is TGTGCCAGCAGCCACAACTCGAACACTGAAGCTTTCTTT. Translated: CASSHNSNTEAFF.

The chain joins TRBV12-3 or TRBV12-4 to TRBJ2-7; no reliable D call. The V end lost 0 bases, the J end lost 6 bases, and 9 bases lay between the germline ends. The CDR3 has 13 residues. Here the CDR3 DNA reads TGTGCCAGCAGTTTAGCGCGTCGGTCCGAGCAGTACTTC. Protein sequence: CASSLARRSEQYF.

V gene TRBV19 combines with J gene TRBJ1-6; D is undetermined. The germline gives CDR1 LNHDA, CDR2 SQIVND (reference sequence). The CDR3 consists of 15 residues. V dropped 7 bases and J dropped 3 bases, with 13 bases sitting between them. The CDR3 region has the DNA TGTGCCAGTAAGATGGAGGGCGTCTATAATTCACCCCTCCACTTT. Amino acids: CASKMEGVYNSPLHF.

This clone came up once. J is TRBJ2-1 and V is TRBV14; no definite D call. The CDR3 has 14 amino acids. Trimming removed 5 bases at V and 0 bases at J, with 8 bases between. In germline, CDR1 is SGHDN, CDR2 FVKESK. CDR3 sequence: CASSTPSSYNEQFF. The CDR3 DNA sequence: TGTGCCAGCAGCACCCCCAGCTCCTACAATGAGCAGTTCTTC. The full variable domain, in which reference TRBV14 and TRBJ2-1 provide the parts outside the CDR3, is EAGVTQFPSHSVIEKGQTVTLRCDPISGHDNLYWYRRVMGKEIKFLLHFVKESKQDESGMPNNRFLAERTGGTYSTLKVQPAELEDSGVYFCASSTPSSYNEQFFGPGTRLTVL.

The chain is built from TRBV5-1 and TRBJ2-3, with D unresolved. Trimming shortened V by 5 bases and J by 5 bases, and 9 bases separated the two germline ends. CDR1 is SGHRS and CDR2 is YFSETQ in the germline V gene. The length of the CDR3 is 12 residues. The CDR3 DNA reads TGCGCCAGCAGTCTTTTCATAGATACGCAGTATTTT. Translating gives CASSLFIDTQYF.

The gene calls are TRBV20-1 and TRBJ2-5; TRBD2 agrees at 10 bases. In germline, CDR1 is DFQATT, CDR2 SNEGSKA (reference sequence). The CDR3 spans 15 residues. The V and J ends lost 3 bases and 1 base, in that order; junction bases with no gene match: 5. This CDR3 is CSASLAGGFQETQYF. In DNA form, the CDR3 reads TGCAGTGCTAGTTTAGCGGGGGGCTTCCAAGAGACCCAGTACTTC.

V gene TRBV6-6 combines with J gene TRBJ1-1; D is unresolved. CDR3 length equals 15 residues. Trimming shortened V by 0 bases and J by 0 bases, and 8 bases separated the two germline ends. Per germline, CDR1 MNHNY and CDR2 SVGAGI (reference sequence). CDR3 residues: CASSYSLSMNTEAFF. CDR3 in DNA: TGTGCCAGCAGTTACTCCCTCAGTATGAACACTGAAGCTTTCTTT.

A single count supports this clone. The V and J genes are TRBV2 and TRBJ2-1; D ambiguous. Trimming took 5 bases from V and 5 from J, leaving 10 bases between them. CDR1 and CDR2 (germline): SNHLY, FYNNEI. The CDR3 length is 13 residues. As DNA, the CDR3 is TGTGCCAGCAGTCCTAATATGAACAATGAGCAGTTCTTC. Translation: CASSPNMNNEQFF.

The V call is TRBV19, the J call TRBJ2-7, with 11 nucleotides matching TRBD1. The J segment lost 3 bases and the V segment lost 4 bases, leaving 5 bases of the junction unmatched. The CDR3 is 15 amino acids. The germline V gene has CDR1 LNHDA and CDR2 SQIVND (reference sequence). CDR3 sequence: CASSNRGTGGYEQYF. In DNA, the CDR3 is TGTGCCAGTAGTAATCGTGGGACAGGGGGCTACGAGCAGTACTTC.

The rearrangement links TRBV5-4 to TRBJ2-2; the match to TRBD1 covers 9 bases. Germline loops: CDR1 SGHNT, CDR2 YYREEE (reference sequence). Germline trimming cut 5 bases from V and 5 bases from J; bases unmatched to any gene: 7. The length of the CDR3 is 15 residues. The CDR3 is CASRYRGQRTGELFF. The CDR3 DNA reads TGTGCCAGCAGGTACAGGGGGCAGCGGACCGGGGAGCTGTTTTTT. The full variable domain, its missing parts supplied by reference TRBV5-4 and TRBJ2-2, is ETGVTQSPTHLIKTRGQQVTLRCSSQSGHNTVSWYQQALGQGPQFIFQYYREEENGRGNFPPRFSGLQFPNYSSELNVNALELDDSALYLCASRYRGQRTGELFFGEGSRLTVL.

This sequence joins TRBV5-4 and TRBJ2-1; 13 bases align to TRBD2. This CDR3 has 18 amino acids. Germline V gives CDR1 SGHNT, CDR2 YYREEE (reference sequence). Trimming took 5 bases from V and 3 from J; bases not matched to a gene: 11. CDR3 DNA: TGTGCCAGCAGGTCCGGGACTAGCGGGGTGCCGAGCTACAATGAGCAGTTCTTC. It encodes CASRSGTSGVPSYNEQFF.

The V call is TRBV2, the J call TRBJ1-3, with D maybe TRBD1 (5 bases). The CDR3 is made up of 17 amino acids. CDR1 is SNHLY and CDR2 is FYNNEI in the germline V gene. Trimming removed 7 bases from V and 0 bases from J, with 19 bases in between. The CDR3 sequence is CASKAGRDGISGNTIYF. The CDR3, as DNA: TGTGCCAGCAAAGCTGGGCGGGACGGCATCTCTGGAAACACCATATATTTT.

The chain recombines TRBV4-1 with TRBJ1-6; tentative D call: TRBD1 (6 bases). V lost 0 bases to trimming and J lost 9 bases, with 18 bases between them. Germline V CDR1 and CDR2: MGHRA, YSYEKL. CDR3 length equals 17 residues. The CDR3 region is CASSQDGQGTFSSPLHF. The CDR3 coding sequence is TGCGCCAGCAGCCAAGATGGGCAGGGGACATTCTCTTCACCCCTCCACTTT.

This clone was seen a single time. The DNA for the CDR3 is TGTGCCACCAGCAGGGGAGGGGGACCCTACGAGCAGTACTTC. Translation: CATSRGGGPYEQYF. The chain joins TRBV15 to TRBJ2-7; D may be TRBD2 (7 bases). Germline lookup yields CDR1 LNHNV and CDR2 YYDKDF (reference sequence). CDR3 length equals 14 residues. V gave up 3 bases and J gave up 2 bases, with 11 bases separating them.

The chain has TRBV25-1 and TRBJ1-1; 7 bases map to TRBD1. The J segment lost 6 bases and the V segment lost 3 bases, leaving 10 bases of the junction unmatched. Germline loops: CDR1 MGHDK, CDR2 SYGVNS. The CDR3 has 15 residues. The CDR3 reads CASSEPYQTGSEAFF. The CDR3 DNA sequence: TGTGCCAGCAGTGAGCCTTATCAGACAGGGTCTGAAGCTTTCTTT.

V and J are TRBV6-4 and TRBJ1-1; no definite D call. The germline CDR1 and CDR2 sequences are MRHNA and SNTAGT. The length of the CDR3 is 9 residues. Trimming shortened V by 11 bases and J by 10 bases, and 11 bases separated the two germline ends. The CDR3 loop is CAPGDSAFF. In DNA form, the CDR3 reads TGTGCCCCGGGAGATTCAGCTTTCTTT.

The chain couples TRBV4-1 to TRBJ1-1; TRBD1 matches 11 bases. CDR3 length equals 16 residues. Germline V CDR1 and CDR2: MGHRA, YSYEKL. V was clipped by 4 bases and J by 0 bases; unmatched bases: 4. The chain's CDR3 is CASSRDRGDLNTEAFF. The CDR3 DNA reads TGCGCCAGCAGCCGGGACAGGGGGGACCTGAACACTGAAGCTTTCTTT.

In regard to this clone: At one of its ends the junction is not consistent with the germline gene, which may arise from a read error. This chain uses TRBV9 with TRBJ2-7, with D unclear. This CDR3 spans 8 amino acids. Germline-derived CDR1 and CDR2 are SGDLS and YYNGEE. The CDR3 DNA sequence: TGTGCCAGCAGCCCCATGGACTTC. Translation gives CASSPMDF.